These 13 T cell receptor beta chains share one sample of origin, sequenced in a study of blood T cell repertoires in COVID-19 (dated by TCRdb to the early 2020s). To prepare the library, the immunoSEQ multiplex PCR assay was applied. TCRdb limited this immuneACCESS table to in-frame rearrangements with V and J called. A share of clones is missing; checked studies link under half to unresolved V genes, and the rest is unexplained. Counted in this sample were some 250,000 clones; approximately 90% of them appeared once. Approximately 9.5% of the sample comes from the top ten. Sequenced material: PBMCs or T cells enriched from blood (not recorded which). The origin of the receptors is a man aged 35 to 55 who had recovered from COVID-19.

About this clone itself: Other DNA sequences in this sample translate to the same CDR3. CDR3 sequence reads: CATSDPGQGYNEQFF. The CDR3 DNA reads TGTGCCACCAGTGATCCCGGACAGGGATACAATGAGCAGTTCTTC. The V and J genes are TRBV24-1 and TRBJ2-1; 8 nucleotides line up with TRBD1. Trimming at V came to 3 bases and at J to 4 bases, leaving 4 bases not matched to a gene. This CDR3 is built from 15 residues. Germline CDR1 KGHDR, CDR2 SFDVKD.

Notes on this clone: The same CDR3 is also encoded by other DNA sequences in this sample. This rearrangement joins TRBV12-3 or TRBV12-4 to TRBJ1-2; D not certain. The CDR3 consists of 13 residues. Trimming took off 2 bases at V and 4 bases at J, with 8 bases between the two ends. CDR3 bases: TGTGCCAGCAGTTTACAGGCAACCTATGGCTACACCTTC. Its translation is CASSLQATYGYTF.

This chain uses TRBV19 with TRBJ2-5; 9 nucleotides align to TRBD1. The length of the CDR3 is 14 residues. After removal of 8 bases from V and 3 bases from J, the junction contained 7 bases not matched to a gene. The germline gives CDR1 LNHDA, CDR2 SQIVND (reference sequence). The CDR3 sequence: CASGEGQGEETQYF. In nucleotides, the CDR3 is TGTGCCAGTGGGGAGGGACAGGGAGAAGAGACCCAGTACTTC.

This clone was seen just once. The chain links TRBV29-1 to TRBJ2-3, with no clear D. Trimming took 2 bases from V and 1 from J, leaving 4 bases between them. The germline gives CDR1 SQVTM, CDR2 ANQGSEA. This CDR3 region has 12 residues. The CDR3 protein is CSVEHRTDTQYF. CDR3 nucleotides: TGCAGCGTTGAACATCGCACAGATACGCAGTATTTT.

This clone was seen just once. The V call is TRBV11-1, the J call TRBJ2-5; D ambiguous. CDR1 and CDR2 from the germline V gene are SGHAT and FQDESV (reference sequence). Trimming shortened V by 2 bases and J by 2 bases, and 15 bases separated the two germline ends. This CDR3 is built from 16 residues. CDR3 DNA: TGTGCCAGCAGCTTAATGGGCAGGATCCCTCAAGAGACCCAGTACTTC. This translates into CASSLMGRIPQETQYF.

V is TRBV15 and J is TRBJ2-1, with 10 bases that match TRBD2. CDR3 length: 13 amino acids. J was trimmed by 13 bases and V by 3 bases; bases with no gene match: 6. CDR1 and CDR2 from the germline V gene are LNHNV and YYDKDF (reference sequence). CDR3: CATSRAGTSDQFF. The CDR3 nucleotides are TGTGCCACCAGCAGGGCCGGGACTAGCGATCAGTTCTTC.

The chain combines TRBV28 with TRBJ2-7, with 9 bases aligning to TRBD2. V lost 5 bases to trimming and J lost 0 bases; unmatched junction nucleotides: 5. The CDR3 consists of 15 residues. Per the germline V gene, CDR1 is MDHEN and CDR2 is SYDVKM. The CDR3 loop is CASSPVSGSSYEQYF. CDR3 bases: TGTGCCAGCAGTCCCGTTAGCGGGAGCTCCTACGAGCAGTACTTC.

J is TRBJ2-7 and V is TRBV29-1; 7 positions match TRBD1. The CDR3 extends over 14 amino acids. Per germline, CDR1 SQVTM and CDR2 ANQGSEA. V trimming: 2 bases; J trimming: 5 bases; junction bases outside the gene matches: 9. The CDR3: CSVELMTGRDEQYF. CDR3 sequence (DNA): TGCAGCGTTGAACTCATGACAGGGCGCGACGAGCAGTACTTC.

This clone was counted a few times. J is TRBJ1-5 and V is TRBV30, with D hard to call. The CDR3 has 13 amino acids. Germline CDR1 GTSNPN, CDR2 SVGIG (reference sequence). Between the trimmed V and J ends, which lost 5 bases and 4 bases, there was a span of 12 bases. This CDR3 reads CAWAGSGNQPQHF. CDR3 bases: TGTGCCTGGGCGGGGTCGGGAAATCAGCCCCAGCATTTT.

The rearrangement joins TRBV27 to TRBJ1-2; no clear D. Trimming removed 8 bases at V and 8 bases at J, with 12 bases between. The CDR3 has 11 amino acids. Per germline, CDR1 MNHEY and CDR2 SMNVEV (reference sequence). Written as DNA, the CDR3 is TGTGCCAGCTCGGGTGGAGGGGGCTACACCTTC. Its protein is CASSGGGGYTF.

The chain joins TRBV2 to TRBJ1-1; D is possibly TRBD1 (6 bases). CDR1 and CDR2 (germline): SNHLY, FYNNEI. Trimming pared 1 base from V and 8 bases from J, leaving 11 bases between. The CDR3 runs 13 residues. Here the CDR3 DNA reads TGTGCCAGCAGTGAAGACAGGGTGATGGAAGCTTTCTTT. This encodes CASSEDRVMEAFF.

The rearrangement uses TRBV2 and TRBJ1-1, with TRBD1 matching 10 bases. The V segment lost 4 bases and the J segment 3 bases; nucleotides outside the gene matches: 8. In germline, CDR1 is SNHLY, CDR2 FYNNEI. The CDR3 sequence is 16 residues long. The CDR3 reads CASSASRQGADTEAFF. The CDR3 DNA is TGTGCCAGCAGTGCATCTCGACAGGGGGCAGACACTGAAGCTTTCTTT.

The chain couples TRBV5-1 to TRBJ2-2, with D possibly being TRBD1 (6 bases). Germline V CDR1 and CDR2: SGHRS, YFSETQ. The CDR3 is 14 residues long. The ends were cut back, 0 bases at V and 6 bases at J, with 9 bases in the middle. The CDR3 loop is CASSLGQAAGELFF. In DNA form, the CDR3 reads TGCGCCAGCAGCTTGGGACAGGCGGCCGGGGAGCTGTTTTTT.